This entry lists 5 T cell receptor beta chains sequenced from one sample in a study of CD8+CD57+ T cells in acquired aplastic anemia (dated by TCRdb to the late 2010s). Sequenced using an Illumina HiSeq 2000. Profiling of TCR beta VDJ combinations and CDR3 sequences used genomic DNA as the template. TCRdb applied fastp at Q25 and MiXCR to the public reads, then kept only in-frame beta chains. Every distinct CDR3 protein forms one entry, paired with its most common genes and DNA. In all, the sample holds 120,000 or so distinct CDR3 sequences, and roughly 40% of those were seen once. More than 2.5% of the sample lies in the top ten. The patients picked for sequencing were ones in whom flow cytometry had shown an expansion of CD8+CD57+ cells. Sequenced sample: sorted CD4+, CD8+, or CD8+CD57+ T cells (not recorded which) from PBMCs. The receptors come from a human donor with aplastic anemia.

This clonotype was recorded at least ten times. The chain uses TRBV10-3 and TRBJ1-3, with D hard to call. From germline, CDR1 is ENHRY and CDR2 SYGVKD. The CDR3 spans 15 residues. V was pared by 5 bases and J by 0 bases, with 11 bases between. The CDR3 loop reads CAISQGGPSGNTIYF. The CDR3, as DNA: TGTGCCATCAGTCAAGGCGGACCCTCTGGAAACACCATATATTTT.

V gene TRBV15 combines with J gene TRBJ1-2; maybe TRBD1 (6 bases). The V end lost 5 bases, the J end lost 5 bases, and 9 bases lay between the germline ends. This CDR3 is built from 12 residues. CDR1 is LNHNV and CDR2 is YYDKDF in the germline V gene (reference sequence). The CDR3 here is CATSRGQYGYTF. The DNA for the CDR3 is TGTGCCACCAGCCGCGGACAGTATGGCTACACCTTC.

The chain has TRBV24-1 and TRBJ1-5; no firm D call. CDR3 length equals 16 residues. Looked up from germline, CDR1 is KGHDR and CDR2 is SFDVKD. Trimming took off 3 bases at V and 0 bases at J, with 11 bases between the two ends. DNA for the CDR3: TGTGCCACCAGTGATCGAGGGTCCTATAGCAATCAGCCCCAGCATTTT. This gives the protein CATSDRGSYSNQPQHF.

CDR3: CATSRDRGSYEQYV. The CDR3 DNA follows: TGTGCCACCAGTAGGGACAGGGGTTCCTACGAGCAGTACGTC. The chain is built from TRBV24-1 and TRBJ2-7; 10 nucleotides line up with TRBD1. The CDR3 length is 14 residues. V lost 6 bases to trimming and J lost 1 base; unmatched junction nucleotides: 2. The germline V gene encodes CDR1 KGHDR and CDR2 SFDVKD.

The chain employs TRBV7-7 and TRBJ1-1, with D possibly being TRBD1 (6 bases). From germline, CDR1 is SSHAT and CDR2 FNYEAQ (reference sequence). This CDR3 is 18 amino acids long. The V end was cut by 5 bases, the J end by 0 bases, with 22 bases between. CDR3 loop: CASSRRGGIYRMNTEAFF. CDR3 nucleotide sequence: TGTGCCAGCAGCAGGAGGGGGGGGATCTACCGGATGAACACTGAAGCTTTCTTT.